Listed below are T cell receptor beta chains from one sample, sequenced in a study of OX40 agonist ivuxolimab in advanced cancers. Repertoires were generated with immunoSEQ multiplex PCR, while TCRdb's copy carries only in-frame clones and drops some. The sample includes some 38,000 clones, 80% to 90% of them seen just once. The sequences come from CD4+ or CD8+ T cells sorted from blood, collected in a trial of the OX40 agonist ivuxolimab. The source is an adult with an advanced solid tumor such as melanoma, head and neck, liver or kidney cancer. The CDR3 runs from the conserved cysteine through the conserved F or W. D genes are given only for firm matches. Expanded clones are given a class, and other clones once, few, many or no size at all.

. | TRBJ2-4 | . | TRBV10-1 | CASSESRLEDLNIQYF | TGCGCCAGCAGTGAGTCTAGGTTAGAGGATCTAAACATTCAGTACTTC
. | TRBJ2-1 | . | TRBV18 | CASSPYETINSYNEQFF | TGTGCCAGCTCACCATACGAGACTATCAACTCCTACAATGAGCAGTTCTTC
. | TRBJ2-7 | . | TRBV4-1 | CASSQDIGPEQYF | TGCGCCAGCAGCCAAGATATAGGGCCTGAGCAGTACTTC
. | TRBJ2-1 | . | TRBV5-8 | CASSLTTDPYNEQFF | TGTGCCAGCAGCTTAACCACTGACCCCTACAATGAGCAGTTCTTC
. | TRBJ2-1 | . | TRBV2 | CASSEPTSRTVYEQFF | TGTGCCAGCAGTGAACCCACTAGCCGGACGGTCTATGAGCAGTTCTTC
. | TRBJ2-7 | TRBD2 | TRBV14 | CASSQRLAGGYEQYF | TGTGCCAGCAGCCAGCGACTAGCGGGGGGCTACGAGCAGTACTTC
. | TRBJ1-5 | TRBD1 | TRBV6-5 | CASSPQGVNQPQHF | TGTGCCAGCAGCCCACAGGGGGTCAATCAGCCCCAGCATTTT
. | TRBJ2-1 | TRBD1 | TRBV18 | CASSPNPGQGNEQFF | TGTGCCAGCTCACCGAATCCCGGACAGGGCAATGAGCAGTTCTTC
. | TRBJ2-7 | TRBD2 | TRBV14 | CASSLGLDYEQYF | TGTGCCAGCAGCCTGGGACTAGACTACGAGCAGTACTTC
. | TRBJ1-2 | . | TRBV28 | CASSLDSLYGYTF | TGTGCCAGCAGCCTTGACAGTCTATATGGCTACACCTTC
once | TRBJ2-3 | TRBD2 | TRBV30 | CAWSLAGGADTQYF | TGTGCCTGGAGTCTAGCGGGGGGGGCAGATACGCAGTATTTT
. | TRBJ1-4 | . | TRBV6-5 | CASSPIQGLDEKLFF | TGTGCCAGCAGTCCCATACAGGGACTTGATGAAAAACTGTTTTTT
. | TRBJ2-3 | TRBD2 | TRBV13 | CASSHRAGGIADTQYF | TGTGCCAGCAGCCATAGAGCGGGGGGTATCGCAGATACGCAGTATTTT
. | TRBJ2-7 | . | TRBV7-9 | CASSPDGNYEQYF | TGTGCCAGCAGCCCGGACGGAAACTACGAGCAGTACTTC
once | TRBJ2-1 | TRBD1 | TRBV7-2 | CASSLVGTGGNNEQFF | TGTGCCAGCAGCTTAGTGGGGACAGGGGGGAACAATGAGCAGTTCTTC
. | TRBJ1-1 | . | TRBV29-1 | CSGEAGGGGAFF | TGCAGCGGTGAGGCGGGGGGCGGGGGAGCTTTCTTT
. | TRBJ2-5 | TRBD1 | TRBV11-2 | CASSVEQGARGETQYF | TGTGCCAGCAGCGTCGAACAGGGGGCGCGAGGGGAGACCCAGTACTTC
once | TRBJ2-1 | . | TRBV18 | CASSPQGHEQFF | TGTGCCAGCTCACCACAGGGGCATGAGCAGTTCTTC
. | TRBJ1-1 | . | TRBV7-9 | CASSFVDRQNTEAFF | TGTGCCAGCAGCTTCGTGGACAGACAGAACACTGAAGCTTTCTTT
. | TRBJ2-2 | . | TRBV4-3 | CASSQTTGRGSDTGELFF | TGCGCCAGCAGCCAAACAACTGGGCGGGGATCGGACACCGGGGAGCTGTTTTTT
. | TRBJ1-1 | TRBD1 | TRBV29-1 | CSVQGDSSRGGAFF | TGCAGCGTCCAAGGGGACAGTTCACGGGGGGGAGCTTTCTTT
. | TRBJ2-5 | TRBD2 | TRBV9 | CASSVGTSNQETQYF | TGTGCCAGCAGCGTAGGGACTAGCAACCAAGAGACCCAGTACTTC
. | TRBJ2-5 | . | TRBV9 | CASSQMDRQETQYF | TGTGCCAGCAGCCAAATGGACAGACAAGAGACCCAGTACTTC
. | TRBJ2-4 | . | TRBV5-4 | CASSFAGLPIQYF | TGTGCCAGCAGCTTCGCGGGACTCCCCATTCAGTACTTC
. | TRBJ2-5 | . | TRBV27 | CASSLASFETQYF | TGTGCCAGCAGTTTAGCTAGTTTTGAGACCCAGTACTTC
. | TRBJ2-7 | . | TRBV11-2 | CASSLDHFGGAYEQYF | TGTGCCAGCAGCTTAGACCATTTTGGAGGAGCCTACGAGCAGTACTTC
. | TRBJ2-1 | . | TRBV7-9 | CASSFNYNEQFF | TGTGCCAGCAGCTTCAACTACAATGAGCAGTTCTTC
. | TRBJ1-2 | . | TRBV7-9 | CASRQDPNYGYTF | TGTGCCAGCAGACAGGACCCAAACTATGGCTACACCTTC
. | TRBJ2-2 | . | TRBV9 | CASSVGGDTGELFF | TGTGCCAGCAGCGTAGGGGGGGACACCGGGGAGCTGTTTTTT
. | TRBJ2-2 | . | TRBV7-6 | CASSLNAVAWGGELFF | TGTGCCAGCAGCTTAAACGCTGTAGCGTGGGGCGGGGAGCTGTTTTTT
. | TRBJ1-4 | . | TRBV5-6 | CASSLNGGNEKLFF | TGTGCCAGCAGCTTGAACGGGGGGAATGAAAAACTGTTTTTT
few | TRBJ1-5 | . | TRBV4-2 | CASSQDISTGWEYQPQHF | TGTGCCAGCAGCCAAGATATCTCGACAGGATGGGAATATCAGCCCCAGCATTTT
. | TRBJ2-2 | TRBD1 | TRBV19 | CASSMRDRANTGELFF | TGTGCCAGTAGTATGAGGGACAGGGCGAACACCGGGGAGCTGTTTTTT
. | TRBJ1-1 | . | TRBV28 | CASRIWRENTEAFF | TGTGCCAGCAGGATTTGGCGGGAGAACACTGAAGCTTTCTTT
. | TRBJ1-1 | . | TRBV5-5 | CASSLEGEDTEAFF | TGTGCCAGCAGCTTGGAAGGGGAAGACACTGAAGCTTTCTTT
. | TRBJ1-1 | . | TRBV5-1 | CASSFGGADTEAFF | TGCGCCAGCAGTTTTGGGGGCGCGGACACTGAAGCTTTCTTT
few | TRBJ1-1 | . | TRBV19 | CASRTNTEAFF | TGTGCCAGCCGAACGAACACTGAAGCTTTCTTT
. | TRBJ2-3 | TRBD2 | TRBV4-3 | CASSQDISGGLYTQYF | TGCGCCAGCAGCCAAGATATTAGCGGGGGGCTATATACGCAGTATTTT
. | TRBJ2-1 | . | TRBV5-6 | CASSLSASSYNEQFF | TGTGCCAGCAGCTTGTCGGCAAGCTCCTACAATGAGCAGTTCTTC
. | TRBJ2-1 | . | TRBV6-5 | CASSPGMNEQFF | TGTGCCAGCTCTCCAGGGATGAATGAGCAGTTCTTC
. | TRBJ1-1 | TRBD1 | TRBV7-9 | CASSEGTGVEGEAFF | TGTGCCAGCAGCGAGGGGACAGGGGTCGAAGGTGAAGCTTTCTTT
. | TRBJ2-7 | . | TRBV10-1 | CASSESIGNFYEQYF | TGCGCCAGCAGTGAGTCGATCGGGAACTTCTACGAGCAGTACTTC
. | TRBJ1-6 | TRBD1 | TRBV2 | CASSGPGQGGSPLHF | TGTGCCAGCAGTGGGCCGGGACAGGGTGGTTCACCCCTCCACTTT
. | TRBJ1-3 | . | TRBV6-4 | CASPDRRKARNTIYF | TGTGCCAGCCCAGACAGGCGAAAGGCTCGAAACACCATATATTTT
. | TRBJ1-4 | TRBD1 | TRBV7-9 | CASSFPGQGGEKLFF | TGTGCCAGCAGCTTCCCCGGACAGGGGGGTGAAAAACTGTTTTTT
once | TRBJ2-7 | . | TRBV4-3 | CASSQDKIGPYEQYF | TGCGCCAGCAGCCAAGATAAGATTGGGCCTTACGAGCAGTACTTC
. | TRBJ2-7 | . | TRBV29-1 | CSVEDWAGHPDSPTYEQYF | TGCAGCGTTGAAGACTGGGCAGGGCACCCCGATAGTCCAACCTACGAGCAGTACTTC
. | TRBJ2-7 | . | TRBV11-2 | CASTTAGRGNYEQYF | TGTGCCAGCACCACGGCGGGGCGCGGGAACTACGAGCAGTACTTC
. | TRBJ2-2 | TRBD2 | TRBV4-3 | CASSQDVGTSGLTGELFF | TGCGCCAGCAGCCAAGATGTTGGGACTAGCGGTTTGACGGGGGAGCTGTTTTTT
. | TRBJ1-3 | . | TRBV6-5 | CASSYGRAGNTIYF | TGTGCCAGCAGTTACGGGCGGGCTGGAAACACCATATATTTT
. | TRBJ2-2 | TRBD2 | TRBV27 | CASSPTSAGELFF | TGTGCCAGCAGCCCGACTAGCGCCGGGGAGCTGTTTTTT
. | TRBJ1-2 | . | TRBV6-6 | CASSKTGSYGYTF | TGTGCCAGCAGCAAGACAGGCTCCTATGGCTACACCTTC
. | TRBJ1-1 | . | TRBV30 | CAWSERGTTEAFF | TGTGCCTGGAGTGAAAGGGGTACCACTGAAGCTTTCTTT